This TCR beta chain comes out of a study of blood T cells in healthy people across ages (dated by TCRdb to about 2015). Concerning the study at large: In model experiments, template switching captured about one uniquely barcoded TCR beta cDNA molecule for every two T cells. The study measured age-related changes in TCR beta repertoire diversity using deep sequencing normalized with unique cDNA molecular identifiers. The donors were divided into four age groups: young (average 16 years), middle-aged (about 40), aged (approximately 59) and long-lived (roughly 82). Donors of different ages were randomly distributed across sequencing lanes to avoid experimental bias. Two additional independent replicas of 1 million unique cDNA reads from the same blood draw were analyzed for two donors (one aged 18 to 29 and one aged 80 or older). Here is what the overall study found, with its caveats: Because donor CMV infection status was unknown, age-related changes in expanded clonotypes were potentially confounded. The percentage of naive T cells measured by flow cytometry correlated strongly with observed TCR beta diversity. As age increased, observed TCR beta diversity per million T cells dropped in a roughly linear way, and a significant reduction was already evident by age around 41. Since profiling was done on bulk unsorted PBMCs, naive and antigen-experienced compartments could not be conclusively compared. The long-lived group showed more naive CD4+ T cells, fewer expanded clones and increased TCR diversity than the aged group, suggesting age selection. Estimates of total diversity from one million sequenced T cells were regarded as lower bounds and underestimates.

For this clonotype: Its target antigen remains unknown. No clone much larger than this one lies a single base away; base qualities are absent.

The library was prepared using 5' RACE. Instrument used: Illumina HiSeq 2500. A second PCR of 7 to 11 cycles was performed with a sample-barcoded 5' primer and a J-beta primer mix. A unique molecular identifier was introduced onto each TCR beta cDNA molecule by a template-switch 5' adaptor carrying 12 random nucleotides. Each sample yielded at least 3 million CDR3-containing paired-end reads. First-strand cDNA synthesis was performed from all RNA using the Mint cDNA synthesis kit, with priming by a TRBC-specific oligonucleotide. All cDNA was treated with uracil-DNA glycosylase and then went through a first 18-cycle PCR with the universal primers M1SS and BC2_uni_R. In the source study's methods: For normalization, 1 million high-quality reads, each with a distinct molecular identifier, were randomly selected from each sample. Instead of being binned into consensus sequences, reads that shared molecular identifiers were thrown out. MiTCR, run with a Q25 quality threshold and the strictest error-elimination algorithm, handled CDR3 identification, clonotype clustering and error correction. Lower-bound total TCR beta diversity was estimated with a nonparametric unseen species model using Euler transformation. TCRdb took the public reads, trimmed them with fastp at Q25, ran MiXCR for clone calling and kept in-frame beta chains. Entries are consolidated by CDR3 protein sequence, retaining the most common genes and DNA. The authors' filters were not applied to this entry. The sample table shows 910,000 or so distinct CDR3 sequences, and about 51% are seen once. The ten most abundant clones make up over 20% of the sample.

Systemically healthy Caucasian individuals from Russia, 39 in total and aged about 6 to 100 years, were included as donors. Around 10 milliliters of peripheral blood were collected from each donor into EDTA-treated Vacutainer tubes. Ficoll-Paque density-gradient centrifugation was used to isolate PBMCs, with at least 6 million per sample. Total RNA, at least 6 micrograms per sample, was extracted from PBMCs with Trizol reagent. For every donor, an aliquot of PBMCs went through flow cytometry to measure the percentages of naive CD45RAhigh/CD27high T cells. From its cysteine to its phenylalanine, the CDR3 spans 13 amino acids. The kept DNA is CDR3 alone, 39 bases in frame from the first base. V loses 5 bases, J loses 5 bases, and the germline ends lie 13 bases apart. Sequences MNHEY (CDR1) and SVGAGI (CDR2) are obtained from the germline V gene.

The material sequenced was blood. The TCR was taken from a woman aged 55 to 70 in good health. The V and J segments used are TRBV6-5 and TRBJ2-7; the D segment could be TRBD1, given 6 matching bases. The DNA sequence follows: TGTGCCAGCAGTACCAGGGGATTCGACGAGCAGTACTTC. Its coded protein is CASSTRGFDEQYF.